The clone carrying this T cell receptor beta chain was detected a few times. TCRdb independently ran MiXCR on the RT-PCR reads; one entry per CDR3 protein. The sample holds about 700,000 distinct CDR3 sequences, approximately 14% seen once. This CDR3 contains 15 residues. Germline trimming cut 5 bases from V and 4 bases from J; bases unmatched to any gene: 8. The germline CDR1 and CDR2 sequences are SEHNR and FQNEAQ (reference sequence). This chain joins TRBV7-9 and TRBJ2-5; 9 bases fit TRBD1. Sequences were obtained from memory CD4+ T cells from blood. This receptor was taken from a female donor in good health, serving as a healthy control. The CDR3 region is CASSQTGTGSETQYF. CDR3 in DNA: TGTGCCAGCAGCCAAACCGGGACAGGGTCAGAGACCCAGTACTTC. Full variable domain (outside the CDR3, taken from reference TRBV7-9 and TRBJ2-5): DTGVSQNPRHKITKRGQNVTFRCDPISEHNRLYWYRQTLGQGPEFLTYFQNEAQLEKSRLLSDRFSAERPKGSFSTLEIQRTEQGDSAMYLCASSQTGTGSETQYFGPGTRLLVL.